This T cell receptor (beta chain) stems from a study of T-cell reconstitution after alpha-beta-depleted transplantation in children. Unique molecular identifiers were incorporated into the prepared TCRbeta library. Using its own MiXCR run on the PCR reads, TCRdb lists one record per CDR3 protein. The table shows fewer than 130,000 distinct CDR3 sequences, with 10% occurring only once. This CDR3 spans 15 amino acids. The ends were cut back, 3 bases at V and 3 bases at J, with 12 bases in the middle. At least ten counts were recorded for this clonotype. The sequence was collected from a human donor who donated a stem cell graft to a child with acute lymphoblastic leukemia. The source material was PBMCs from the stem cell graft donor, sampled from the stem cell graft. The V call is TRBV12-3 or TRBV12-4, the J call TRBJ1-5, with unresolved D. The DNA of the CDR3 is TGTGCCAGCAGTTTTGAGAGAGATGCCAATCAGCCCCAGCATTTT. Translated, it gives CASSFERDANQPQHF.